This TCR beta chain was sequenced for a study of read filtering for tumor transcriptome and immune sequencing (dated by TCRdb to the early 2020s). In terms of the full investigation: The cohort was composed of 16 to 20 male and over 13 female patients, with a mean age of approximately 70 years and an age range of about 45 to 90. Under revised international staging, roughly eight patients fell into R-ISS I, 15 or so into R-ISS II and about 7 into R-ISS III. After DNase treatment, whole-transcriptome libraries were prepared with the TruSeq RNA Access Library Prep Kit. One main goal was a read-filtering strategy for immune repertoire data, in particular deciding whether clonotypes backed by only one read should be removed. Using the same bone marrow samples, the study ran both targeted immune repertoire sequencing and bulk whole-transcriptome sequencing and then compared the TCR repertoires from each method. Per sample, about 3.5 to 11 million TCR-region mapped reads were obtained with IR-seq, compared with only roughly 85 to 1,300 with RNA-seq. The study at large found these results: In IR-seq, single-read clonotypes were approximately 81% of clonotypes but about 3.5% of total reads; in RNA-seq they were about 70% of clonotypes and 44.6% of reads. The sorted CD138-negative fraction was not purified T cells but a mixed bone marrow immune population. The correlation between IR-seq and RNA-seq shared clonotype proportions rose when single-read clonotypes were removed. IR-seq captured clonotypes at much higher depth and more reliably than RNA-seq, and smaller IR-seq throughput sufficed to identify most shared clonotypes.

At least ten counts were recorded for this clonotype. Its antigen has not been determined. Per-base qualities were not stored, and no clone one base away is much larger. Bone marrow was sampled from every patient at the time of active disease. Ficoll-Hypaque density gradient centrifugation was used to isolate the bone marrow mononuclear cells. To remove myeloma plasma cells, the cells were labeled with CD138 magnetic microbeads on a MACS separator, and CD138-negative cells were then collected by negative selection. Flow cytometry with CD138 antibodies on an Attune NxT was used to check how pure the isolated cells were. TRIzol reagent was used to extract total RNA, which was then quantified with a NanoDrop spectrophotometer. For each patient, the CD138-negative bone marrow sample underwent paired RNA-seq and IR-seq. Starting from 350 to 500 ng RNA, TCR libraries were constructed with the Immunoverse kit using molecular barcoded adaptors that cover the alpha/delta and beta/gamma chains. TCR library preparation was performed with the same RNA that was used for transcriptome sequencing. An Illumina HiSeq 4000 with 2 x 150 cycles was used to sequence the TCR libraries. The original methods were these. With MiXCR, TCR reads were aligned to human V, D, J and C references and assembled into CDR3 clonotypes, with quality filtering and error correction included. The tcR package in R was used for analysis of clonotype counts and gene usage diversity. For inspection of raw mapping reads, RNA-seq reads were mapped by STAR aligner version 2.5.3a onto GRCh37 of the human genome. IR-seq fastq files were randomly downsampled with Seqtk 1.3 to test the effect of sequencing depth on detected clonotypes. TCRdb ran its own pipeline on the public reads, namely fastp trimming at Q25 and MiXCR clone calling, and kept in-frame beta chains. Each record represents a unique CDR3 protein, reported with the most common genes and DNA among its rows. The V and J calls were not made by the authors but by TCRdb's processing. The sample yields approximately 62,000 distinct CDR3 sequences; roughly 18% were counted once. The ten largest clones add up to under 13% of the sample.

The material sequenced was a population of CD138-negative cells sorted from bone marrow. The cell subset or site label on this specimen signifies: bone marrow mononuclear cells depleted of CD138+ plasma/myeloma cells by negative magnetic selection. This clonotype originated in a donor aged 40 or older with multiple myeloma.

The CDR3 reads CASSSVGSQGEQYF. The sequenced DNA: TGTGCCAGCAGCTCAGTTGGGTCCCAGGGCGAGCAGTACTTC. The rearranged chain carries TRBV5-5 and TRBJ2-7, and TRBD1 may be the D gene, going by 5 matching bases. From cysteine to phenylalanine, the CDR3 is 14 amino acids long. The CDR3 DNA has 42 bases and is translated from base 1. The V and J ends are trimmed by 3 bases and 6 bases, leaving 16 bases between them. The germline V gene (reference sequence) specifies SGHKS as CDR1 and YYEKEE as CDR2.